This T cell receptor beta chain was obtained from a study of molecular identifiers for immune sequencing clone quantification. A single record per CDR3 protein comes from TCRdb applying MiXCR to the PCR reads. Of approximately 590,000 distinct CDR3 sequences listed, roughly 25% were seen once; the top ten hold 0.75% to 0.8%. A note on this clonotype: Its specificity is not known.

Study-wide findings and caveats: Barcode collisions between identical TCR molecules could shrink estimates of highly expanded clone sizes.

Germline V gene sequence: CDR1 GTSNPN, CDR2 SVGIG (reference sequence). Trimming at V came to 0 bases and at J to 10 bases, leaving 7 bases not matched to a gene. This CDR3 comprises 14 residues. The rearrangement joins TRBV30 to TRBJ2-3; 10 nucleotides agree with TRBD1. This clonotype originated in a human donor in good health. Some libraries in this study had Jurkat cell RNA spiked in. Sequencing used naive CD8+ T cells from blood, with Jurkat cell RNA spiked in. Subset given: FACS-sorted CD8+CD4-CCR7+CD45RA+ naive T cells. For the CDR3, the DNA is TGTGCCTGGAGTGTAGGGACAGGGGAGATCCCGCAGTATTTT. Translation gives CAWSVGTGEIPQYF.